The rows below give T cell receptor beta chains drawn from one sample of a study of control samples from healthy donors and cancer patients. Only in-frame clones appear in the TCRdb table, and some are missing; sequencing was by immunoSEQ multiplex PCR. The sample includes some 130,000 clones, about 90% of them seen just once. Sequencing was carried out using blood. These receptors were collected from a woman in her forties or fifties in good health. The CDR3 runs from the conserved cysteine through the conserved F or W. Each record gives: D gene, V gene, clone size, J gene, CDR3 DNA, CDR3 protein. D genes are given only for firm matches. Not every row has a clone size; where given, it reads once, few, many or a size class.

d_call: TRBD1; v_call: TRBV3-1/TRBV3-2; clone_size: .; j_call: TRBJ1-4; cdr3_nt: TGTGCCAGCAGCCAAGACAGGGGGCTCATGCGAACTAATGAAAAACTGTTTTTT; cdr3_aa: CASSQDRGLMRTNEKLFF
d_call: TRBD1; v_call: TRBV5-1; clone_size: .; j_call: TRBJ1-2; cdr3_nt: TGCGCCAGCAGCCCTACAGGGGGGAACGGCTACACCTTC; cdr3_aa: CASSPTGGNGYTF
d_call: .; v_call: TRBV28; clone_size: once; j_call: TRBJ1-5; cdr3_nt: TGTGCCAGCAGTCCAGCGGGGTGGGGTAATCAGCCCCAGCATTTT; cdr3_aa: CASSPAGWGNQPQHF
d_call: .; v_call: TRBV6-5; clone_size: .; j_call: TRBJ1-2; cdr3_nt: TGTGCCAGCAGCGATTCCGAGAACAGGCATGGCTACACCTTC; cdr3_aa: CASSDSENRHGYTF
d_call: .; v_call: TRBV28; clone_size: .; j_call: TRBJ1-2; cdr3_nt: TGTGCCGGCAGGAGAGCTGGGGGGTATGGCTACACCTTC; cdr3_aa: CAGRRAGGYGYTF
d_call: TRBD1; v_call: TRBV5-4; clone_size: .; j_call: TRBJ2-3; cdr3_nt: TGTGCCAGCAGCGGCCAGTCAGGGGGACCGCGTTACACCACAGATACGCAGTATTTT; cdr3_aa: CASSGQSGGPRYTTDTQYF
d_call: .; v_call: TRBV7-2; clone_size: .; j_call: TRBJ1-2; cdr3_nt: TGTGCCAGCAGCTTGGCGGGCCCGGATGGCTACACCTTC; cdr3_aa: CASSLAGPDGYTF
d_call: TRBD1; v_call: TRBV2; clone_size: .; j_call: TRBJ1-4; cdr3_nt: TGTGCCAGCAGGGGGGACAGGGGGGCTGAAAAACTGTTTTTT; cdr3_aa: CASRGDRGAEKLFF
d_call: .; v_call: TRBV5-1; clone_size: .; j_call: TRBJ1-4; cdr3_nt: TGCGCCAGCAGCCCTCTTGGTGGCAGGACAACTAATGAAAAACTGTTTTTT; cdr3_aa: CASSPLGGRTTNEKLFF
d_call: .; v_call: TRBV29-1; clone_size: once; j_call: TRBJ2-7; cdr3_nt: TGCAGCGTTGAAGATCCAGGGGTCAGCTACGAGCAGTACTTC; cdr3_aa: CSVEDPGVSYEQYF
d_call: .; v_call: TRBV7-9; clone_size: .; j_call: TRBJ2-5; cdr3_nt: TGTGCCAGCAGCTTAGATGTGACCCAGTACTTC; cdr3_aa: CASSLDVTQYF